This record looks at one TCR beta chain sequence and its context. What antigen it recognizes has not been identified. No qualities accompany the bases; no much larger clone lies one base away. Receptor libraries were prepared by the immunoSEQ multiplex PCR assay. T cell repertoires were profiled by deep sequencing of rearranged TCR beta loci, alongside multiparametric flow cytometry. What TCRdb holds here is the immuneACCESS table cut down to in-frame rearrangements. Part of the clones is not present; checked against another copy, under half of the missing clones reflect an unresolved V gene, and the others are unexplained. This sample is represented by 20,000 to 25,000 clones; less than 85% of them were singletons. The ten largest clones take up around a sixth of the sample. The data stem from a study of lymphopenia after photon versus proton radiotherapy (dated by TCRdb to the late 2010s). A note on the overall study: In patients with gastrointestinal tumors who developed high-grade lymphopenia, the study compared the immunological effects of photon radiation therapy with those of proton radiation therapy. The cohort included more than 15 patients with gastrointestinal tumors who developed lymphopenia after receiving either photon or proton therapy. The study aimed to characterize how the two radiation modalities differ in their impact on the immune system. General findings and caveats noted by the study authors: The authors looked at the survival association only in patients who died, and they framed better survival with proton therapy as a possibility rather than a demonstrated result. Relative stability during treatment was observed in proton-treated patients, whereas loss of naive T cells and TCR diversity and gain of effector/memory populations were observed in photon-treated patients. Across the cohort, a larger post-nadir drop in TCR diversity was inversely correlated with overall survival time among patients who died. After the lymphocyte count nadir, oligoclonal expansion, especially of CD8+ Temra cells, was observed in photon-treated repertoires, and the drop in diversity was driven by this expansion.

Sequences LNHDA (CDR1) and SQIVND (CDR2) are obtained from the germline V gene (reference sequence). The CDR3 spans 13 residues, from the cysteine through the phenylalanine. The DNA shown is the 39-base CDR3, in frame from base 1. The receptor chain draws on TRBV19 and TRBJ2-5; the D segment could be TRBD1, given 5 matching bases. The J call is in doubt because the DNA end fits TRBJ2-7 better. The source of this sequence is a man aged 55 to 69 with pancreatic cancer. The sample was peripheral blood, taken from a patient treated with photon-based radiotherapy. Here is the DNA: TGTGCCAGTAGTATCAGACAGTTCTACGAGCAGTACTTC. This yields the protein CASSIRQFYEQYF.